This T cell receptor beta chain was sequenced in a study of shared clonotypes between healthy human individuals (dated by TCRdb to 2019 to 2021). Notes on the research overall: A couple of women and three men aged 18 to 49 years were included in the cohort. For each donor, CD4 naive and CD4 memory were each given three plates, CD8 naive was given two plates, and CD8 memory was given one plate. Libraries were prepared and TCR repertoires were sequenced by different laboratories using diverse techniques, in order to increase sequencing depth and limit assay-specific biases. Between about 0.85 and 9.5 billion PBMCs per donor were obtained by leukapheresis. To estimate repertoire size and how much clonotypes are shared between individuals, the study performed deep sequencing of blood TCR repertoires from roughly five healthy adults.

Using the deep immunoSEQ assay, TCR CDR3 regions were amplified from genomic DNA by multiplex PCR. For each cell subset, the extracted genomic DNA was distributed evenly across all wells of several immunoSEQ 96-well plates, and each plate served as one replicate. For sorted subsets, around 0.2 ug genomic DNA, equal to about 30,000 T cell genomes, was loaded into each replicate PCR. Purified libraries were quantified with a Qubit 3.0 fluorometer, sized on a Bioanalyzer 2100, and re-quantified with the KAPA Library Quantification kit. Every immunoSEQ 96-well plate was sequenced on a dedicated single-read 150-cycle Illumina NextSeq 550 flow cell. The paper's processing steps were these. Because the immunoSEQ output held only junctional sequences and lacked quality scores, the filtering could not match the filtering applied to full-length reads. To assign V/J genes and CDR3, sequences were annotated against IMGT germline references using PyIR, a Python wrapper for IgBLAST v1.9. Reads were removed for weak V/J assignments (E-value above 1e-6), missing CDR3, stop codons, out-of-frame junctions, or ambiguous translated residues. V3J clonotypes were defined as sequences sharing the same inferred V gene, J gene, and CDR3 amino acid sequence. Percentage overlap between repertoires was calculated by dividing the number of shared unique clonotypes by the size of the smaller repertoire. Richness of each repertoire was evaluated using RTK rarefaction, the Chao1 estimator, and Recon v2.1 estimates of unobserved clonotypes. For all TCRbeta clonotypes obtained by the gDNA method from a handful of donors, generation probabilities were computed with OLGA. This is the immuneACCESS table as TCRdb keeps it, with only in-frame sequences that have V and J called. A part of the clones is gone; compared with another copy, unresolved V genes explain less than half, and the rest is unexplained. The V and J calls and clone size were taken over from that table, and D and trimming were inferred from the DNA. The table for this sample lists some 1,100,000 clones; approximately 78% of them were counted only once. About 0.52% of the sample is taken by the ten largest.

In its sample, this clone was seen many times. There is no known antigen for this receptor. The input lacks base qualities; no much larger clone sits a single base away. Other nucleotide sequences from this sample produce the same CDR3. The germline V gene yields ENHRY for CDR1 and SYGVKD for CDR2. The junction shows trimming of 4 bases on V and 4 bases on J, and the gene matches do not reach 1 base of it. From the cysteine through the phenylalanine, the CDR3 covers 14 amino acids. Just CDR3 DNA is preserved here, 42 bases in frame from base 1. Healthy HIV-negative adults with no recently reported acute infections or vaccinations were included as donors. Only Caucasian adults living in Nashville, Tennessee, USA were represented among the donors. CD4+ T cells were enriched by magnetic negative selection; naive cells were then positively selected on CD45RA, and the negative fraction formed the memory subset. Blood was collected by leukapheresis, and PBMCs were isolated by Ficoll-Histopaque density gradient centrifugation and then cryopreserved in liquid nitrogen vapor phase. Analytical flow cytometry was used to check the purity and quantity of every magnetically sorted T cell population. Each sorted fraction had its genomic DNA isolated and then quantified by UV absorbance on a Nanodrop 2000c.

Overall results and qualifications from the work: The genetic and exposure-history diversity represented was limited by the small number of donors. Only blood was sampled, and tissue TCR repertoires likely differ from those in blood. Larger estimated clonotype richness was generally found for naive subsets than for memory subsets. Compared with non-shared clonotypes, the clonotypes found in all four sorted-subset donors had higher generation probabilities. Rarefaction of sorted-subset datasets indicated incomplete sequencing despite the large sequencing depth. Pairwise subsampling led to the expectation that sequencing depth would affect the degree of clonotype sharing among donors. Sharing across several donors was observed for approximately 4.6% of naive CD4, under 4% of naive CD8, 2% to 2.5% of memory CD4, and 0.4% of memory CD8 clonotypes.

The rearranged segments are TRBV10-3 and TRBJ1-4, with 9 junctional bases fitting TRBD1. Input material: memory CD4+ T cells from PBMCs. The cell subset or site tag for this specimen amounts to: CD45RA-negative fraction. This receptor was obtained from a young man in good health. Some clones in this sample may be carry-over from other donors' samples. Here the CDR3 is given as CAISGTGVNEKLFF. The nucleotide sequence is TGTGCCATCAGTGGGACAGGGGTTAATGAAAAACTGTTTTTT.